This T cell receptor (beta chain) emerged from a study of T-cell memory formation after mild COVID-19. About the research overall: The TCR clusters were mostly specific to one donor. Study observations and caveats: Clones shrinking between day 15 and 85 showed a balanced CD4/CD8 split, and those that grew later tilted toward CD4+.

Germline lookup yields CDR1 KGHSH and CDR2 LQKENI. This CDR3 is built from 13 residues. The ends were cut back, 4 bases at V and 3 bases at J, with 6 bases in the middle. Constant-segment primers were used for 5'RACE, and the resulting TCR alpha and TCR beta cDNA libraries carried sample barcodes and UMIs. TCRdb re-called the 5' RACE reads with MiXCR, one entry per CDR3 protein. The repertoire has 170,000 or so distinct CDR3 sequences, about 20% of them found once; the top ten carry around 23%. Regarding this clonotype: The antigen remains unidentified.

J is TRBJ1-4 and V is TRBV18; D gene unclear. The sequenced sample consisted of PBMCs or a T cell subset sorted from them (not recorded which). The TCR comes from an adult woman who had mild COVID-19 (a few samples of this study predate the infection). Cell type and time point are not known. CDR3 coding DNA: TGTGCCAGCTCACGCCGGGCTAATGAAAAACTGTTTTTT. Translating it yields CASSRRANEKLFF.